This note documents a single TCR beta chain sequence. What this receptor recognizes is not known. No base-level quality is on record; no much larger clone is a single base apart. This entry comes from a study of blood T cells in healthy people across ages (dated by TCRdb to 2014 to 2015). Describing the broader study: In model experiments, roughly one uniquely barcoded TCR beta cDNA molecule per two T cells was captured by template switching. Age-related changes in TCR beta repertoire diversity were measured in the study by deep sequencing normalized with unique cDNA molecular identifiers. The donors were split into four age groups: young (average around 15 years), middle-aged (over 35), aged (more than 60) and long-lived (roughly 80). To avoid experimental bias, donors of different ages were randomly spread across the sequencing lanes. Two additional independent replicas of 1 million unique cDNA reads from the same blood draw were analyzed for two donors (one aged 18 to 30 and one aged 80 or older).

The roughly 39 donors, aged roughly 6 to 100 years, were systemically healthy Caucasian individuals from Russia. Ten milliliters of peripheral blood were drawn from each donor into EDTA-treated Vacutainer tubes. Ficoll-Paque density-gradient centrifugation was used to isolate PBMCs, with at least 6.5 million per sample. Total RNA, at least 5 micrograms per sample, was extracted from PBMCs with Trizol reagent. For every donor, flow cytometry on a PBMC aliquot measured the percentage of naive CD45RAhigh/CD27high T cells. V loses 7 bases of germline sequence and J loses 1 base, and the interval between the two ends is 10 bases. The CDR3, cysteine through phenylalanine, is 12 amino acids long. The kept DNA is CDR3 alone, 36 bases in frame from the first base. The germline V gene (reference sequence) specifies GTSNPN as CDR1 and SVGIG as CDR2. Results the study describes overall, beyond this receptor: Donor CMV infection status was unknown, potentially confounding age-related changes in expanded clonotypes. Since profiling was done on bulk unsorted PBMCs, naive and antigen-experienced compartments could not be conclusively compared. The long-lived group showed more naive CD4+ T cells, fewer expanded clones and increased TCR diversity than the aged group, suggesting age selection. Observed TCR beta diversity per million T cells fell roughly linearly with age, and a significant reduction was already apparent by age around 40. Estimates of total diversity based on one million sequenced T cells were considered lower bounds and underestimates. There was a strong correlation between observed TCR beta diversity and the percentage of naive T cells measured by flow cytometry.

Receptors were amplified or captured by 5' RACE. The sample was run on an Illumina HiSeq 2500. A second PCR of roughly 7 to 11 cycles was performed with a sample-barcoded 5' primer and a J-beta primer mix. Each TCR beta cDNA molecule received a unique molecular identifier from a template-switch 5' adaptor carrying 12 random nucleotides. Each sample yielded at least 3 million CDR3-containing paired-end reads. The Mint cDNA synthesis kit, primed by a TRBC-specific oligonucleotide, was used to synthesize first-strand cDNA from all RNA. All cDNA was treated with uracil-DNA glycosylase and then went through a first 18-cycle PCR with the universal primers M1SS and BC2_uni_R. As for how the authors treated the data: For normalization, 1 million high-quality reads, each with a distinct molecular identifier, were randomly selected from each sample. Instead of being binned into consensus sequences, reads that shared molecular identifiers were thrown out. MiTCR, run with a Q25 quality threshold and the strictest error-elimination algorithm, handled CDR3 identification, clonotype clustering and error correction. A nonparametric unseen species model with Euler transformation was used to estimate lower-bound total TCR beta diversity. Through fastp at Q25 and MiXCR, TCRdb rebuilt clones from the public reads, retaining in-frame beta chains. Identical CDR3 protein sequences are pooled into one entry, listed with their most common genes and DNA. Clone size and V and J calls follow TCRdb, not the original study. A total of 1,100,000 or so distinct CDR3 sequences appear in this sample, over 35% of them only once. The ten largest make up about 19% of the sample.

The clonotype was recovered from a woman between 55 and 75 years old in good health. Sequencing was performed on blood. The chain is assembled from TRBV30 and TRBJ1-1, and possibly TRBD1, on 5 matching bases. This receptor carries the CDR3 CALTRGNTEAFF. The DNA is TGTGCCTTAACAAGGGGGAACACTGAAGCTTTCTTT.